The T cell receptor beta chain under discussion was sequenced for a study of cytomegalovirus exposure and HLA in healthy donors. Overall study results and limits: Cytomegalovirus association was listed for 164 TCR beta chains. In a later analysis, parvovirus B19, influenza, CMV and Epstein-Barr virus appeared linked to several top co-occurrence clusters. A later analysis linked a missense DCLRE1C variant to TCR beta V- and J-gene trimming.

The sample holds a few counts of this clone. Its cognate antigen is unknown. PCR involved 60 Vbeta and 13 Jbeta primers. Method: immunoSEQ multiplex PCR; TCRdb's copy keeps in-frame clones and lacks some. The table shows 150,000 to 200,000 clones, with approximately 88% occurring only once. V lost 4 bases and J lost 3; bases outside the gene matches: 5. The CDR3 extends over 14 amino acids. Germline V lookup: CDR1 MNHEY, CDR2 SMNVEV (reference sequence). Sequenced input: PBMCs. The TCR originated in a boy aged 5-17 years in good health and CMV-seronegative. The V gene is TRBV27, the J gene TRBJ2-7, with 8 positions matching TRBD1. The CDR3 DNA reads as TGTGCCAGCAGTTGGACAGGGACCGACTACGAGCAGTACTTC. Its translation: CASSWTGTDYEQYF.